These 16 T cell receptor beta chains share one sample of origin, sequenced in a study of T-cell reconstitution after alpha-beta-depleted transplantation in children. Unique molecular identifiers were incorporated into the prepared TCRbeta library. TCRdb analysed the PCR reads with MiXCR anew, one entry per CDR3 protein. The sample records some 520,000 distinct CDR3 sequences, 30% to 35% being singletons. Sequencing was performed on PBMCs from the stem cell graft donor, taken from the stem cell graft. These receptors came from a human donor who donated a stem cell graft to a child with aplastic anemia.

The V gene is TRBV10-3, the J gene TRBJ2-4; D is perhaps TRBD2 (5 bases). The CDR3 has 19 amino acids. Trimming stripped 0 bases from V and 0 bases from J, with 18 bases between. The germline V gene has CDR1 ENHRY and CDR2 SYGVKD. The CDR3 region is CAISESSVGLAGAKNIQYF. The DNA of the CDR3 is TGTGCCATCAGTGAGTCGTCGGTAGGCCTGGCGGGAGCCAAAAACATTCAGTACTTC.

The chain combines TRBV20-1 with TRBJ2-1; D unresolved. This CDR3 spans 15 amino acids. V was shortened by 3 bases and J by 2 bases, with 14 bases between the two germline ends. In germline, CDR1 is DFQATT, CDR2 SNEGSKA (reference sequence). The CDR3 sequence is CSASFSGRAYNEQFF. CDR3 DNA: TGCAGTGCTAGTTTTTCGGGCAGAGCCTACAATGAGCAGTTCTTC.

The V gene is TRBV12-3 or TRBV12-4, the J gene TRBJ1-1; 9 bases map to TRBD1. V lost 6 bases, J lost 4 bases, and 9 bases stayed unmatched. The CDR3 consists of 15 residues. The CDR3 loop reads CASRLGSGQGTEAFF. The CDR3 region has the DNA TGTGCCAGCAGGCTAGGCTCGGGACAGGGCACTGAAGCTTTCTTT.

This clonotype was found a few times. The V call is TRBV30, the J call TRBJ1-2; D call uncertain. This CDR3 spans 13 amino acids. Trimming removed 0 bases from V and 3 bases from J, with 8 bases in between. Per germline, CDR1 GTSNPN and CDR2 SVGIG (reference sequence). CDR3 sequence (DNA): TGTGCCTGGAGTGTAGGACCTCACTATGGCTACACCTTC. Its translation is CAWSVGPHYGYTF.

This clonotype was observed a few times. The CDR3 spells CASSLSYRGENEQFF. The CDR3 DNA follows: TGCGCCAGCAGCTTGTCCTATCGGGGGGAAAATGAGCAGTTCTTC. The rearrangement joins TRBV5-1 to TRBJ2-1, with 7 nucleotides matching TRBD2. J gave up 7 bases and V 1 base, and 8 bases lay outside the gene matches. The CDR3 runs 15 residues. Per germline, CDR1 SGHRS and CDR2 YFSETQ.

Ten or more counts support this clonotype. The genes are TRBV29-1 and TRBJ1-2; D is unresolved. V was clipped by 0 bases and J by 4 bases, with 9 bases between them. The CDR3 runs to 13 residues. Germline V gene data show CDR1 as SQVTM and CDR2 as ANQGSEA. The CDR3 nucleotides read TGCAGCGTTGAAGATCCTCCGGGCTATGGCTACACCTTC. It encodes CSVEDPPGYGYTF.

The chain has TRBV7-9 and TRBJ1-2; D is possibly TRBD1 (5 bases). The CDR3 length is 15 residues. Trimming cost V 0 bases and J 6 bases, with 14 bases left between them. Germline lookup yields CDR1 SEHNR and CDR2 FQNEAQ (reference sequence). The CDR3 loop is CASSLAPGPVDGYTF. The CDR3 bases are TGTGCCAGCAGCTTAGCCCCAGGGCCGGTGGATGGCTACACCTTC.

In this sample, this clonotype turned up a few times. The chain recombines TRBV7-2 with TRBJ1-5; D unresolved. This CDR3 contains 12 residues. Germline V gene lookup returns CDR1 SGHTA and CDR2 FQGNSA. V was trimmed by 5 bases and J by 9 bases, leaving 11 bases between them. CDR3 amino acids: CASSQPSAPQHF. Here the CDR3 DNA reads TGTGCCAGCAGCCAGCCTTCGGCGCCCCAGCATTTT.

The V and J genes are TRBV30 and TRBJ1-1; unclear D gene. The CDR3 is made up of 13 amino acids. The V and J ends lost 2 bases and 7 bases respectively, with 14 bases between them. Looked up from germline, CDR1 is GTSNPN and CDR2 is SVGIG (reference sequence). The DNA of the CDR3 is TGTGCCTGGAGTTATACTTTGGGAGGTGAAGCTTTCTTT. This encodes CAWSYTLGGEAFF.

This clonotype has a single count. J is TRBJ2-5 and V is TRBV20-1, with 8 positions matching TRBD2. This CDR3 region has 15 residues. Germline V lookup: CDR1 DFQATT, CDR2 SNEGSKA (reference sequence). With V trimmed by 5 bases and J by 4 bases, 12 bases remained unmatched. CDR3 DNA sequence: TGCAGTGCTCCCGCTAGGGGAGCGGGAGCAGAGACCCAGTACTTC. This encodes CSAPARGAGAETQYF.

The J gene is TRBJ2-2, the V gene TRBV3-1; the match to TRBD1 covers 10 bases. The CDR3 loop spans 16 amino acids. Trimming removed 3 bases from V and 6 bases from J; junction bases left unmatched: 7. Germline assignment: CDR1 LGHDT and CDR2 YNNKEL (reference sequence). The CDR3 DNA sequence: TGTGCCAGCAGCCACCATAGGGACAGGGGAGCCGGGGAGCTGTTTTTT. This encodes CASSHHRDRGAGELFF.

This clonotype turned up a few times. This chain uses TRBV6-1 with TRBJ2-6; D might be TRBD2 (5 bases). V dropped 5 bases and J dropped 4 bases, with 9 bases sitting between them. This CDR3 has 14 residues. Germline V lookup: CDR1 MNHNS, CDR2 SASEGT. CDR3 bases: TGTGCCAGCAGTCCCCGAGGGGGGGCCAACGTCCTGACTTTC. Protein sequence: CASSPRGGANVLTF.

The J gene is TRBJ2-2, the V gene TRBV29-1; D unclear. V lost 5 bases, J lost 8 bases, and 18 bases lay in between. The CDR3 consists of 14 residues. In germline, CDR1 is SQVTM, CDR2 ANQGSEA. CDR3 in amino acids: CSVRMPRLVGELFF. The DNA for the CDR3 is TGCAGCGTTCGTATGCCTAGATTAGTGGGGGAGCTGTTTTTT.

This clonotype was found a few times. V gene TRBV24-1 combines with J gene TRBJ2-2; TRBD2 agrees at 14 bases. V shed 6 bases and J 6 bases; nucleotides not matched to a gene: 14. Germline V CDR1 and CDR2: KGHDR, SFDVKD. The CDR3 runs to 19 residues. CDR3 amino acids: CATSRTGGPGLAGAGELFF. Here the CDR3 DNA reads TGTGCCACCAGTAGGACAGGGGGTCCGGGACTAGCGGGAGCCGGGGAGCTGTTTTTT.

V and J are TRBV28 and TRBJ2-2; weak D call: TRBD2 (6 bases). V lost 5 bases, J lost 5 bases, and 18 bases lay in between. The CDR3 has 16 amino acids. Germline V gives CDR1 MDHEN, CDR2 SYDVKM. CDR3 DNA sequence: TGTGCCAGCAGTACCTCTGAGACTAGGTGGACCGGGGAGCTGTTTTTT. Residues: CASSTSETRWTGELFF.

This clonotype was found a few times. The V call is TRBV20-1, the J call TRBJ2-2, with no clear D. Germline V gene lookup returns CDR1 DFQATT and CDR2 SNEGSKA (reference sequence). The ends were cut back, 2 bases at V and 7 bases at J, with 17 bases in the middle. The CDR3 runs 15 residues. Here the CDR3 reads CSARQDGLLGGELFF. The CDR3 DNA is TGCAGTGCTAGACAAGACGGGCTCCTAGGCGGGGAGCTGTTTTTT.